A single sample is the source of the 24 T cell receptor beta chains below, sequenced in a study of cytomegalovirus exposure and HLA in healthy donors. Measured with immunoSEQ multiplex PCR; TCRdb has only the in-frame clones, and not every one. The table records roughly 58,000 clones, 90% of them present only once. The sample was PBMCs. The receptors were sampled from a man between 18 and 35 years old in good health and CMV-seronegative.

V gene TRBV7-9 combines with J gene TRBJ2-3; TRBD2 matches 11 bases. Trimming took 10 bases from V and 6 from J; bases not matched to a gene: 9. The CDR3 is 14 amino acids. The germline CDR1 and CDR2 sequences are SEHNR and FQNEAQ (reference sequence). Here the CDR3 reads CATSTSGIQDTQYF. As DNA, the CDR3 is TGTGCCACTTCGACTAGCGGGATCCAGGATACGCAGTATTTT.

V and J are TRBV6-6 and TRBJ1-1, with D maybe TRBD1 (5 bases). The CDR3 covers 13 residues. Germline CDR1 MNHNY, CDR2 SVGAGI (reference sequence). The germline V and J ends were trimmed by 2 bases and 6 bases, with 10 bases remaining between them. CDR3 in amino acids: CASSYPGVAEAFF. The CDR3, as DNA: TGTGCCAGCAGTTACCCGGGGGTGGCTGAAGCTTTCTTT.

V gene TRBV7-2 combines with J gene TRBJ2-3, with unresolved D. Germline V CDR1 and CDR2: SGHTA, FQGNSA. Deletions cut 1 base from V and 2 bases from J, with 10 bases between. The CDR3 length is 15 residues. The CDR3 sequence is CASSLVIGTTDTQYF. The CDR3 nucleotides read TGTGCCAGCAGCTTAGTTATCGGTACCACAGATACGCAGTATTTT.

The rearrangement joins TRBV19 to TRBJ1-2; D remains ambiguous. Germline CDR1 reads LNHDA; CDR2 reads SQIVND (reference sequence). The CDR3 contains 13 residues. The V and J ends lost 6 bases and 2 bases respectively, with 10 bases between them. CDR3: CASRGSLNYGYTF. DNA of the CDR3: TGTGCCAGTAGGGGGAGTTTAAACTATGGCTACACCTTC.

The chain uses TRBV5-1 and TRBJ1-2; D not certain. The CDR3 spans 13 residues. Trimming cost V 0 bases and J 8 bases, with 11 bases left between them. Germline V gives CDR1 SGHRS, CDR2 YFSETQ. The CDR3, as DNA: TGCGCCAGCAGCTTGGAGGCGGCGATGGGCTACACCTTC. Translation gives CASSLEAAMGYTF.

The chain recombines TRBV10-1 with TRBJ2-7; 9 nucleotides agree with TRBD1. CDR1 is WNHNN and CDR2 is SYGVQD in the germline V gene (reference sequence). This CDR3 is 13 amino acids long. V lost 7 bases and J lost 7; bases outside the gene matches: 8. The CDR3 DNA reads TGCGCCAGCAACCCCGGGACAGGGCGTGAGCAGTACTTC. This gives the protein CASNPGTGREQYF.

The CDR3 bases are TGTGCCTGGAGCGCAGGGGGCGAGCAGCCCCAGCATTTT. This translates into CAWSAGGEQPQHF. The chain is built from TRBV30 and TRBJ1-5; 8 nucleotides match TRBD1. The CDR3 spans 13 residues. With V trimmed by 3 bases and J by 7 bases, 5 bases remained unmatched. In germline, CDR1 is GTSNPN, CDR2 SVGIG (reference sequence).

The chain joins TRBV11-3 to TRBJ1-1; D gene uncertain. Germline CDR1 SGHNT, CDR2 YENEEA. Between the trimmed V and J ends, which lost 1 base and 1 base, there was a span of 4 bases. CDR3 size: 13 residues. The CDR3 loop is CASSLGQNTEAFF. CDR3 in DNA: TGTGCCAGCAGCTTAGGGCAGAACACTGAAGCTTTCTTT.

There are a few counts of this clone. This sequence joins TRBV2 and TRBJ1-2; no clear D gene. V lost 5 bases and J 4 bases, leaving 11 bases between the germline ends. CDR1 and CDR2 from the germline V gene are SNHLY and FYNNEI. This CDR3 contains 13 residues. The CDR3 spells CASSQEAIYGYTF. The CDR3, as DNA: TGTGCCAGCAGTCAGGAGGCGATCTATGGCTACACCTTC.

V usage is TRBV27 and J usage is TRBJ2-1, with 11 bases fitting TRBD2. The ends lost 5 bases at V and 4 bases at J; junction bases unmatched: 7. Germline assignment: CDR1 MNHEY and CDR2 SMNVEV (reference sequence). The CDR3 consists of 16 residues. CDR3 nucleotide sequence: TGTGCCAGCAGTCTCTCTAGCGGGAGGCAATACAATGAGCAGTTCTTC. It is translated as CASSLSSGRQYNEQFF.

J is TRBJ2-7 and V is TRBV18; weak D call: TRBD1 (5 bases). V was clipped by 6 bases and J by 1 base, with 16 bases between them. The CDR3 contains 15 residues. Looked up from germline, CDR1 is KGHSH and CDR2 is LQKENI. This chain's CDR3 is CASSPQETGSYEQYF. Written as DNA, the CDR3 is TGTGCCAGCTCTCCCCAAGAAACAGGTTCCTACGAGCAGTACTTC. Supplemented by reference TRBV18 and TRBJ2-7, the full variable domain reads NAGVMQNPRHLVRRRGQEARLRCSPMKGHSHVYWYRQLPEEGLKFMVYLQKENIIDESGMPKERFSAEFPKEGPSILRIQQVVRGDSAAYFCASSPQETGSYEQYFGPGTRLTVT.

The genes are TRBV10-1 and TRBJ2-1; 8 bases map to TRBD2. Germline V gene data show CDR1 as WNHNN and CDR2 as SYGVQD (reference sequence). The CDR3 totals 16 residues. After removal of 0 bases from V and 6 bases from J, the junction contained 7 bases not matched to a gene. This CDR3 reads CASSESYRLAGNEQFF. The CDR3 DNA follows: TGCGCCAGCAGTGAGTCGTATAGGCTAGCGGGCAATGAGCAGTTCTTC.

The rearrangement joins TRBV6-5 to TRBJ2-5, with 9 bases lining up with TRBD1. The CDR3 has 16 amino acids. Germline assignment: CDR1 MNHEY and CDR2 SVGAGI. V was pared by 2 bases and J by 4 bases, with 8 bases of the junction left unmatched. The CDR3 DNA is TGTGCCAGCAGTTACATCTCCGGGACAGGGAGAGAGACCCAGTACTTC. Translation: CASSYISGTGRETQYF.

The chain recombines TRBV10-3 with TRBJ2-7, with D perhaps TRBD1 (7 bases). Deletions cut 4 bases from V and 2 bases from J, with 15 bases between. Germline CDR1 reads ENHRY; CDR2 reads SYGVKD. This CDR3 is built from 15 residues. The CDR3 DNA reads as TGTGCCATCAGTGGGGGGCAGGGGGGAACCTACGAGCAGTACTTC. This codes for CAISGGQGGTYEQYF.

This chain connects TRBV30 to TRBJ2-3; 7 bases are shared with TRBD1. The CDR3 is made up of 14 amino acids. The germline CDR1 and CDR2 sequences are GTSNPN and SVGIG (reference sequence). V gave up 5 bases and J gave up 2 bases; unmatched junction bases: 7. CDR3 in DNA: TGTGCCTGGGCCAGACAGGGAAACACAGATACGCAGTATTTT. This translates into CAWARQGNTDTQYF.

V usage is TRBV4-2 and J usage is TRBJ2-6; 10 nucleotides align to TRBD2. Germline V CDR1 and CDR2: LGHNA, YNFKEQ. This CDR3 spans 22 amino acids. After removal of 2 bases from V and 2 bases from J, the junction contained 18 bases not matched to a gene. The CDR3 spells CASSQYSSSGSMIGAGANVLTF. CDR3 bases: TGTGCCAGCAGCCAATATTCATCTAGCGGGAGTATGATAGGTGCTGGGGCCAACGTCCTGACTTTC.

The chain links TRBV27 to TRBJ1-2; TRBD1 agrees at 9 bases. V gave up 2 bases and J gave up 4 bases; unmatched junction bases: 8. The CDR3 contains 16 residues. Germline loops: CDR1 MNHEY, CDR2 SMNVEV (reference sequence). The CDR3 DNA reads TGTGCCAGCAGTTTAGAGGGGACAGGGCTAGGCTATGGCTACACCTTC. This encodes CASSLEGTGLGYGYTF.

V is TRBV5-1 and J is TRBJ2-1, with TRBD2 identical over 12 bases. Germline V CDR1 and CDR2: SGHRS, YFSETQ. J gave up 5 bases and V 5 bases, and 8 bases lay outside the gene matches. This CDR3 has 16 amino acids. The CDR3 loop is CASSFTPSGGDNEQFF. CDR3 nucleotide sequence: TGCGCCAGCAGTTTCACCCCTAGCGGGGGGGACAATGAGCAGTTCTTC.

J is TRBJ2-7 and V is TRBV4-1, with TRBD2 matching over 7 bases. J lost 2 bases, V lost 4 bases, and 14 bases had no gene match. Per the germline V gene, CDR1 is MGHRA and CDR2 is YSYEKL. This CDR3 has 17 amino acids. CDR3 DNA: TGCGCCAGCAGCCCGTACCTGCGTGGCGGGAGCACCTACGAGCAGTACTTC. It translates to CASSPYLRGGSTYEQYF.

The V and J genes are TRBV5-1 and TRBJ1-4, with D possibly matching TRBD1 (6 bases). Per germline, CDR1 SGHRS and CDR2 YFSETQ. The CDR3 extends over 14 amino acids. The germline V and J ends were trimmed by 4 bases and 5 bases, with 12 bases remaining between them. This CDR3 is CASSPGTGNEKLFF. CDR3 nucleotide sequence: TGCGCCAGCAGCCCCGGAACAGGGAATGAAAAACTGTTTTTT.

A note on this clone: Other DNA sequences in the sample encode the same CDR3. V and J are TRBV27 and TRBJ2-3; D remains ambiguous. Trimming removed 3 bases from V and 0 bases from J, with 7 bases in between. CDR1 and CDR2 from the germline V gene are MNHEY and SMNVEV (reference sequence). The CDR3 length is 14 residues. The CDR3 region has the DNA TGTGCCAGCAGTTTGAGCCTAAGCACAGATACGCAGTATTTT. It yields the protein CASSLSLSTDTQYF.

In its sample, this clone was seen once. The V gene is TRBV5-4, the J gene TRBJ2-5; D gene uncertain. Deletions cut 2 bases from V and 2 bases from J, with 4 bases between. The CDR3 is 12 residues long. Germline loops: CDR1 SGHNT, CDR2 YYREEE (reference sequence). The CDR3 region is CASSLAQETQYF. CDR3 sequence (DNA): TGTGCCAGCAGCTTAGCACAAGAGACCCAGTACTTC.

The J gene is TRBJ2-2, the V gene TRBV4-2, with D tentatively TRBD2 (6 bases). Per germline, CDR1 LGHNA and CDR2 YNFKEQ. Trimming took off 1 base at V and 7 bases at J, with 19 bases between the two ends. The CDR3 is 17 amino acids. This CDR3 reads CASSQAPFGGKGGELFF. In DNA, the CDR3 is TGTGCCAGCAGCCAAGCCCCCTTTGGGGGGAAAGGCGGGGAGCTGTTTTTT.

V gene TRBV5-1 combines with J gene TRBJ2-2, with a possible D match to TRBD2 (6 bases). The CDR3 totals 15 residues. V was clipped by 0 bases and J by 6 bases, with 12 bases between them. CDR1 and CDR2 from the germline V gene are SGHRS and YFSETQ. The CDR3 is CASSLVGGSSGELFF. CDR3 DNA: TGCGCCAGCAGCTTGGTGGGGGGATCGTCCGGGGAGCTGTTTTTT.